The clone carrying this T cell receptor beta chain appeared a single time. Source study methods: Amplification of reference gene primers provided the estimated nucleated cell counts. Clones were read by immunoSEQ multiplex PCR, and TCRdb kept only the in-frame ones, dropping some. That table gives V, J and clone size, and the DNA gave D and trimming. The repertoire includes approximately 100,000 clones, roughly 72% of them detected once, and around 6.3% sits in the top ten. This sample is drawn from a study of blood T cell repertoires in COVID-19. Study context: From the United States, Italy and Spain came samples of acute and convalescent COVID-19. The analysed material was cDNA or gDNA that came from T cells, B-cell-depleted T cells, or PBMCs.

This CDR3 has 13 residues. V dropped 8 bases and J dropped 5 bases, with 15 bases sitting between them. The germline V gene encodes CDR1 MDHEN and CDR2 SYDVKM. Source material: peripheral blood. The V and J genes are TRBV28 and TRBJ2-5; a weak D match, TRBD1 (5 bases). The TCR sequence derives from an elderly man with acute or convalescent COVID-19. CDR3 region: CASSETVQETQYF. The CDR3 nucleotides are TGTGCCAGCTCCGAGACAGTACAGGAGACCCAGTACTTC.